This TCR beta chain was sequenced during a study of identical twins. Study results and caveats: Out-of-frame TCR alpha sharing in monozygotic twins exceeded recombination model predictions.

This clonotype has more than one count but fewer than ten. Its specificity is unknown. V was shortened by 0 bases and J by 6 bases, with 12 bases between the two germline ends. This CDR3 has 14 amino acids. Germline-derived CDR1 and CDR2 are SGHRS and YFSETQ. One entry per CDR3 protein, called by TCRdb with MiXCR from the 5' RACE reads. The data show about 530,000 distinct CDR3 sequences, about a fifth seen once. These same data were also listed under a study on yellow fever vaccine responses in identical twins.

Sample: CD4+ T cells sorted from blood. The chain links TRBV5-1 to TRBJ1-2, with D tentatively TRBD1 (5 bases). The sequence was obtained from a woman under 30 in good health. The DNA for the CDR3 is TGCGCCAGCAGCTTGGAGCTGGGGCGTAATGGCTACACCTTC. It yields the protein CASSLELGRNGYTF. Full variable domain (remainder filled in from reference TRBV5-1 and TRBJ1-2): KAGVTQTPRYLIKTRGQQVTLSCSPISGHRSVSWYQQTPGQGLQFLFEYFSETQRNKGNFPGRFSGRQFSNSRSEMNVSTLELGDSALYLCASSLELGRNGYTFGSGTRLTVV.